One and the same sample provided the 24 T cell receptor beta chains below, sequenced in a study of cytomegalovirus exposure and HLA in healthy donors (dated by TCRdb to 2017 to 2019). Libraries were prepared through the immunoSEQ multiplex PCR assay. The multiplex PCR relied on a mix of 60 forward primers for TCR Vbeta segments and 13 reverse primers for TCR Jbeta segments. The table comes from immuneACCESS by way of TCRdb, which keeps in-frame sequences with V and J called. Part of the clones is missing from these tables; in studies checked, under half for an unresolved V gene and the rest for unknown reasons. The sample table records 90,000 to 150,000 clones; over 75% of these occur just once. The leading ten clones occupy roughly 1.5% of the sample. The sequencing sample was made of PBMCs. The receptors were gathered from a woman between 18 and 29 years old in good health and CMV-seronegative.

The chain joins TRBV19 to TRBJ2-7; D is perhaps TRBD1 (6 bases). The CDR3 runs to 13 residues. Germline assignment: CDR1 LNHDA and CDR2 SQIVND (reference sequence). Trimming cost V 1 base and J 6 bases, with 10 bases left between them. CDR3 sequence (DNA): TGTGCCAGTAGTATAGGGGGGCGGTCCGAGCAGTACTTC. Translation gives CASSIGGRSEQYF.

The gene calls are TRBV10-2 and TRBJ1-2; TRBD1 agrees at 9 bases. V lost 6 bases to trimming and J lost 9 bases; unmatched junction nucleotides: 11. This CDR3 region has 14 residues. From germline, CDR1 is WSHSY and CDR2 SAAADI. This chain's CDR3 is CASRATGGLGSYTF. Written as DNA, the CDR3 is TGCGCCAGCAGGGCTACAGGGGGCCTGGGAAGCTACACCTTC.

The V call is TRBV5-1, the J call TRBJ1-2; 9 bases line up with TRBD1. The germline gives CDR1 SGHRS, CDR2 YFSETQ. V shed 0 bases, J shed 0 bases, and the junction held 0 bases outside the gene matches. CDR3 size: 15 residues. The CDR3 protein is CASSLGQGANYGYTF. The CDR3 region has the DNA TGCGCCAGCAGCTTGGGACAGGGGGCTAACTATGGCTACACCTTC.

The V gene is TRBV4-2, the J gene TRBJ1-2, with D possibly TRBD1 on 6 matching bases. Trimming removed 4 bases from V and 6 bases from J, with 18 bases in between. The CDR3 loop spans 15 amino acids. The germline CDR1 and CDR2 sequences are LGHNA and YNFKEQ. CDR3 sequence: CASSPSDRAANGYTF. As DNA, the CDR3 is TGTGCCAGCAGCCCATCGGACAGAGCTGCGAATGGCTACACCTTC.

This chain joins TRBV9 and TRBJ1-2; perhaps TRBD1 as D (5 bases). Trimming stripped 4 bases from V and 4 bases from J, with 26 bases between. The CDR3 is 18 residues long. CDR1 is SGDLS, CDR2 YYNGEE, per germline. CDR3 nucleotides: TGTGCCAGCAGCTCCTCTAGTCGGGGGGGAGTCGTAGGCTATGGCTACACCTTC. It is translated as CASSSSSRGGVVGYGYTF.

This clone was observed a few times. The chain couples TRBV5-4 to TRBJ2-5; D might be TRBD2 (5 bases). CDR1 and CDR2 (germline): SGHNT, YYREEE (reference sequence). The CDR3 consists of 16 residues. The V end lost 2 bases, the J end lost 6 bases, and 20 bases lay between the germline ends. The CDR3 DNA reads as TGTGCCAGCAGCTTCAGTTCGGGCCAGTCGGGGAAGACCCAGTACTTC. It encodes CASSFSSGQSGKTQYF.

CDR3 bases: TGCGCCAGCACCTCGACAGGGACGGGAAACACCATATATTTT. It specifies CASTSTGTGNTIYF. The rearrangement joins TRBV10-2 to TRBJ1-3; 7 positions agree with TRBD1. With V trimmed by 7 bases and J by 4 bases, 7 bases remained unmatched. Germline loops: CDR1 WSHSY, CDR2 SAAADI. The CDR3 extends over 14 amino acids.

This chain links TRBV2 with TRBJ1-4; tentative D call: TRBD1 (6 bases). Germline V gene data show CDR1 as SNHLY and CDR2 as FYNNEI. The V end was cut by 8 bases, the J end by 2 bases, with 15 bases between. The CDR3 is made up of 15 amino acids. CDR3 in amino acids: CASRRGAQTNEKLFF. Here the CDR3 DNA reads TGTGCCAGCCGGCGGGGGGCGCAGACTAATGAAAAACTGTTTTTT.

In DNA form, the CDR3 reads TGTGCCAGCTCGCGGGAGGGTGAGCAGTTCTTC. Translating gives CASSREGEQFF. V is TRBV6-1 and J is TRBJ2-1; 9 bases fit TRBD2. The CDR3 runs to 11 residues. J was trimmed by 9 bases and V by 8 bases; bases with no gene match: 2. Germline loops: CDR1 MNHNS, CDR2 SASEGT.

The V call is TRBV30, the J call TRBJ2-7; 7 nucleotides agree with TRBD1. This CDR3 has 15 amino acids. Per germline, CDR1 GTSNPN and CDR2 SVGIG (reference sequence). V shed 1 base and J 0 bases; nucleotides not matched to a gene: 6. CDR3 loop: CAWSAGQVSSYEQYF. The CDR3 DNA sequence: TGTGCCTGGAGTGCCGGACAGGTAAGCTCCTACGAGCAGTACTTC. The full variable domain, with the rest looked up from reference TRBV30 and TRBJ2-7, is SQTIHQWPATLVQPVGSPLSLECTVEGTSNPNLYWYRQAAGRGLQLLFYSVGIGQISSEVPQNLSASRPQDRQFILSSKKLLLSDSGFYLCAWSAGQVSSYEQYFGPGTRLTVT.

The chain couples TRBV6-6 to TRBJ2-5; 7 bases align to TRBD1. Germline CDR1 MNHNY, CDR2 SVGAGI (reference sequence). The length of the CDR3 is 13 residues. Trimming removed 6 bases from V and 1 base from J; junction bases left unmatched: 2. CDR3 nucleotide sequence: TGTGCCAGCAGGGACAGGCCCCAAGAGACCCAGTACTTC. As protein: CASRDRPQETQYF.

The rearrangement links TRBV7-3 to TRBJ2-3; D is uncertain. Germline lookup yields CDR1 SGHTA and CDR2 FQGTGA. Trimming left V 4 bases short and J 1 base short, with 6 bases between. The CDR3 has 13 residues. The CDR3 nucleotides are TGTGCCAGCAGCTCAGGCGGCACAGATACGCAGTATTTT. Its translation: CASSSGGTDTQYF.

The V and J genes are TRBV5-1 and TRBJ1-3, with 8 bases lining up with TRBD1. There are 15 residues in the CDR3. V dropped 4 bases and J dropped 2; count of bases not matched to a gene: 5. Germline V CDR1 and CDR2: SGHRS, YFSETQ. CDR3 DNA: TGCGCCAGCAGCCCGGCGACAGGGGCTGGAAACACCATATATTTT. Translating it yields CASSPATGAGNTIYF.

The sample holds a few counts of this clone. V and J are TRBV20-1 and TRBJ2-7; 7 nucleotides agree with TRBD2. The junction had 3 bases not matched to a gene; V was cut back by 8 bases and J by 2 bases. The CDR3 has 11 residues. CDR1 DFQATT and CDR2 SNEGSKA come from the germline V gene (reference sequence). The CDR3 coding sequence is TGCAGTCTAGCGGATACCTACGAGCAGTACTTC. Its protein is CSLADTYEQYF.

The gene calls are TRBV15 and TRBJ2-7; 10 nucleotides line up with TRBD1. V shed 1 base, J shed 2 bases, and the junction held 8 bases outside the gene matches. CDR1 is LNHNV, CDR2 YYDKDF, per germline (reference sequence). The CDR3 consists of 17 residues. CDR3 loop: CATSRVFTGTGAYEQYF. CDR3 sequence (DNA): TGTGCCACCAGCAGAGTGTTTACCGGGACAGGGGCCTACGAGCAGTACTTC.

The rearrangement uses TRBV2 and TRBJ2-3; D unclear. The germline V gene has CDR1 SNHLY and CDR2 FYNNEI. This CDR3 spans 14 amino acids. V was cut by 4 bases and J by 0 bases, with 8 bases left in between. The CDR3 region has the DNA TGTGCCAGCAGTGTCGACATGAGCACAGATACGCAGTATTTT. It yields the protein CASSVDMSTDTQYF.

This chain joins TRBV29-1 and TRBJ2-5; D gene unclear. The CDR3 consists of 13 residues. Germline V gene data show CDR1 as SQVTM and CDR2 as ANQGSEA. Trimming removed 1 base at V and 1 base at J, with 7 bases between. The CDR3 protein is CSVEGRIQETQYF. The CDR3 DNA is TGCAGCGTTGAAGGCAGAATCCAAGAGACCCAGTACTTC. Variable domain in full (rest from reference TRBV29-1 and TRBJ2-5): SAVISQKPSRDICQRGTSLTIQCQVDSQVTMMFWYRQQPGQSLTLIATANQGSEATYESGFVIDKFPISRPNLTFSTLTVSNMSPEDSSIYLCSVEGRIQETQYFGPGTRLLVL.

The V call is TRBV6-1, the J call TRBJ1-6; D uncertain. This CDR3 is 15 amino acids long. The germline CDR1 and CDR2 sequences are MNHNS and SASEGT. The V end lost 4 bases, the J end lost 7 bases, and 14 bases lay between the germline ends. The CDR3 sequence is CASSVWWRENSPLHF. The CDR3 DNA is TGTGCCAGCAGTGTGTGGTGGAGGGAGAATTCACCCCTCCACTTT.

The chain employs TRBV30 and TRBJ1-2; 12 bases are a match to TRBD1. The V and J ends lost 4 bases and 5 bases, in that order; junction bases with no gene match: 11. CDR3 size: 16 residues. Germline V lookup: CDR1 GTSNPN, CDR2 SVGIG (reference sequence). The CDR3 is CAWTGPGQGAYYGYTF. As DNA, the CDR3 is TGTGCCTGGACCGGACCGGGACAGGGGGCGTATTATGGCTACACCTTC.

The CDR3 region has the DNA TGTGCCAGCAGCGCCGGGACAGGGGCCCGAGGGCCCCAGCATTTT. Translation gives CASSAGTGARGPQHF. The V gene is TRBV9, the J gene TRBJ1-5; TRBD1 agrees at 10 bases. The CDR3 is 15 amino acids. In germline, CDR1 is SGDLS, CDR2 YYNGEE. V gave up 3 bases and J gave up 9 bases; unmatched junction bases: 9.

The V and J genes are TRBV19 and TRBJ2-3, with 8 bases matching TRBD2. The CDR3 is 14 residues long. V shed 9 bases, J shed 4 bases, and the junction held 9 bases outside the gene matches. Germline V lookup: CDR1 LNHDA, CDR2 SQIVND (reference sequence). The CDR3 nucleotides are TGTGCCAGCCGACTAGCGAGGACTTCAGATACGCAGTATTTT. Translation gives CASRLARTSDTQYF. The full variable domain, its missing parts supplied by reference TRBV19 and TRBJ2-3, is DGGITQSPKYLFRKEGQNVTLSCEQNLNHDAMYWYRQDPGQGLRLIYYSQIVNDFQKGDIAEGYSVSREKKESFPLTVTSAQKNPTAFYLCASRLARTSDTQYFGPGTRLTVL.

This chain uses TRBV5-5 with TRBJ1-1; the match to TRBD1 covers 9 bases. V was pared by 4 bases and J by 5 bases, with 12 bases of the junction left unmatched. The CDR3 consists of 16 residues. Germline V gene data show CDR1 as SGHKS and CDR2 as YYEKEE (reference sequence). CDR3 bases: TGTGCCAGCAGCCAAGCAGTGGGACAGGGTGATACTGAAGCTTTCTTT. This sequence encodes CASSQAVGQGDTEAFF.

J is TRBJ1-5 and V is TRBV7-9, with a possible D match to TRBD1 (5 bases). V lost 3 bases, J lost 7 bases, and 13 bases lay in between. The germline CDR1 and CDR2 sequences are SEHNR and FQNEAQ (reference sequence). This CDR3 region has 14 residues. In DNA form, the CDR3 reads TGTGCCAGCAGCTTGGAGGGGTCTTGGCAGCCCCAGCATTTT. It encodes CASSLEGSWQPQHF.

The CDR3 DNA sequence: TGTGCCAGCCTCTTGTTAGCGGGAACAGATACGCAGTATTTT. It codes for CASLLLAGTDTQYF. J is TRBJ2-3 and V is TRBV2, with 8 bases that match TRBD2. J lost 3 bases, V lost 8 bases, and 7 bases had no gene match. This CDR3 comprises 14 residues. The germline CDR1 and CDR2 sequences are SNHLY and FYNNEI.